The rows below give T cell receptor beta chains drawn from one sample of a study of blood T cell repertoires in COVID-19. Some clones are missing from TCRdb's copy, which holds only in-frame ones; the method was immunoSEQ multiplex PCR. The sample consists of 150,000 or so clones, around 74% of them appearing once. Sequencing input: peripheral blood. These TCRs come from a woman of 80 years or more with acute or convalescent COVID-19. CDR3s include the opening cysteine and the closing phenylalanine or tryptophan. The order of the fields is D gene, clone size, J gene, V gene, CDR3 protein, CDR3 DNA. The D gene is left open where the match is weak. Clone sizes are given selectively: once, few, many, or a class where the clone is expanded.

d_call: TRBD2; clone_size: once; j_call: TRBJ2-1; v_call: TRBV10-2; cdr3_aa: CASRDLGTKEFF; cdr3_nt: TGCGCCAGCAGAGACCTCGGGACTAAGGAGTTCTTC
d_call: .; clone_size: .; j_call: TRBJ2-7; v_call: TRBV15; cdr3_aa: CAPTEPSSYEQYF; cdr3_nt: TGTGCCCCCACGGAGCCAAGCTCCTACGAGCAGTACTTC
d_call: TRBD1; clone_size: few; j_call: TRBJ2-3; v_call: TRBV10-1; cdr3_aa: CASRNGQGADTQYF; cdr3_nt: TGCGCCAGCAGAAACGGACAGGGGGCAGATACGCAGTATTTT
d_call: TRBD1; clone_size: .; j_call: TRBJ1-2; v_call: TRBV10-3; cdr3_aa: CAISRTGGASYGYTF; cdr3_nt: TGTGCCATCAGCAGGACAGGGGGCGCGAGCTATGGCTACACCTTC
d_call: TRBD1; clone_size: .; j_call: TRBJ1-1; v_call: TRBV28; cdr3_aa: CASINYGQVGGDTEAFF; cdr3_nt: TGTGCCAGCATAAATTACGGACAGGTCGGGGGGGACACTGAAGCTTTCTTT
d_call: TRBD2; clone_size: .; j_call: TRBJ2-7; v_call: TRBV30; cdr3_aa: CAWKRAGVGEQYF; cdr3_nt: TGTGCCTGGAAAAGGGCGGGAGTAGGCGAGCAGTACTTC
d_call: TRBD2; clone_size: few; j_call: TRBJ2-3; v_call: TRBV6-5; cdr3_aa: CASRPSGTDTQYF; cdr3_nt: TGTGCCAGCAGACCTAGCGGAACAGATACGCAGTATTTT
d_call: .; clone_size: .; j_call: TRBJ1-4; v_call: TRBV27; cdr3_aa: CASSIGTESNEKLFF; cdr3_nt: TGTGCCAGCAGTATCGGTACAGAATCTAATGAAAAACTGTTTTTT
d_call: .; clone_size: .; j_call: TRBJ2-5; v_call: TRBV6-5; cdr3_aa: CASTPLAGKRETQYF; cdr3_nt: TGTGCCAGCACTCCCTTGGCGGGGAAGAGGGAGACCCAGTACTTC
d_call: TRBD1; clone_size: .; j_call: TRBJ1-1; v_call: TRBV7-9; cdr3_aa: CASSTGQGGDGAFF; cdr3_nt: TGTGCCAGCAGCACGGGACAGGGCGGGGATGGAGCTTTCTTT
d_call: .; clone_size: .; j_call: TRBJ2-1; v_call: TRBV7-9; cdr3_aa: CASSFGLTDNEQFF; cdr3_nt: TGTGCCAGCAGCTTTGGATTAACAGACAATGAGCAGTTCTTC
d_call: .; clone_size: .; j_call: TRBJ2-7; v_call: TRBV11-3; cdr3_aa: CASSLVRESEQYF; cdr3_nt: TGTGCCAGCAGCTTAGTTCGAGAATCCGAGCAGTACTTC
d_call: .; clone_size: .; j_call: TRBJ2-2; v_call: TRBV19; cdr3_aa: CASSAGGPTGELFF; cdr3_nt: TGTGCCAGTAGTGCAGGGGGGCCGACCGGGGAGCTGTTTTTT
d_call: .; clone_size: many; j_call: TRBJ2-5; v_call: TRBV9; cdr3_aa: CASGGKTQYF; cdr3_nt: TGTGCCAGCGGGGGCAAGACCCAGTACTTC
d_call: TRBD1; clone_size: few; j_call: TRBJ2-7; v_call: TRBV10-3; cdr3_aa: CAIRTLTGEQYF; cdr3_nt: TGTGCCATCAGAACGTTGACAGGGGAGCAGTACTTC
d_call: TRBD1; clone_size: .; j_call: TRBJ1-4; v_call: TRBV29-1; cdr3_aa: CSVADREEKLFF; cdr3_nt: TGCAGCGTTGCTGACAGGGAAGAAAAACTGTTTTTT
d_call: .; clone_size: once; j_call: TRBJ1-2; v_call: TRBV25-1; cdr3_aa: CATYPGVGGYTF; cdr3_nt: TGTGCCACCTATCCAGGGGTCGGCGGCTACACCTTC
d_call: .; clone_size: few; j_call: TRBJ1-4; v_call: TRBV29-1; cdr3_aa: CSARAGGSAEKLFF; cdr3_nt: TGCAGCGCTCGAGCGGGGGGATCTGCTGAAAAACTGTTTTTT
d_call: TRBD1; clone_size: many; j_call: TRBJ1-1; v_call: TRBV28; cdr3_aa: CASSFEAGGLNTEAFF; cdr3_nt: TGTGCCAGCAGTTTTGAGGCAGGGGGCCTGAACACTGAAGCTTTCTTT
d_call: TRBD2; clone_size: once; j_call: TRBJ2-1; v_call: TRBV7-7; cdr3_aa: CASSVGTSRDNEQFF; cdr3_nt: TGTGCCAGCAGCGTAGGGACTAGTCGGGACAATGAGCAGTTCTTC
d_call: TRBD2; clone_size: .; j_call: TRBJ2-1; v_call: TRBV9; cdr3_aa: CASRGAGGSYNEQFF; cdr3_nt: TGTGCCAGCAGGGGAGCGGGAGGCTCCTACAATGAGCAGTTCTTC
d_call: TRBD2; clone_size: few; j_call: TRBJ2-1; v_call: TRBV19; cdr3_aa: CASSIGGRAYNEQFF; cdr3_nt: TGTGCCAGTAGTATAGGCGGGAGGGCCTACAATGAGCAGTTCTTC
d_call: .; clone_size: .; j_call: TRBJ2-7; v_call: TRBV5-1; cdr3_aa: CASSVAGTDGYEQYF; cdr3_nt: TGCGCCAGCAGCGTAGCCGGGACTGACGGCTACGAGCAGTACTTC
d_call: .; clone_size: .; j_call: TRBJ2-7; v_call: TRBV4-3; cdr3_aa: CASSQAVGRRTYEQYF; cdr3_nt: TGCGCCAGCAGCCAAGCCGTCGGCAGGCGTACCTACGAGCAGTACTTC
d_call: .; clone_size: .; j_call: TRBJ1-5; v_call: TRBV30; cdr3_aa: CAWSPGVGQPQHF; cdr3_nt: TGTGCCTGGAGTCCGGGGGTTGGTCAGCCCCAGCATTTT
d_call: TRBD1; clone_size: .; j_call: TRBJ2-2; v_call: TRBV5-5; cdr3_aa: CASSWTGSPGELFF; cdr3_nt: TGTGCCAGCAGCTGGACAGGGTCCCCCGGGGAGCTGTTTTTT